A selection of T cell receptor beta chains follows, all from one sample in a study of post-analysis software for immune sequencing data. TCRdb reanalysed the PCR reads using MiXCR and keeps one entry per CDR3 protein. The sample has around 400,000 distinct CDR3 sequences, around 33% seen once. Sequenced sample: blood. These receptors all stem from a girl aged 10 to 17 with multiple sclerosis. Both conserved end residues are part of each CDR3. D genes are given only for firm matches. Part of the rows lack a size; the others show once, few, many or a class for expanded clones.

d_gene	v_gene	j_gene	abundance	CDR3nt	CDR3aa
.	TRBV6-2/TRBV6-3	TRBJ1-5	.	TGTGCCGGCAGTTACTCTCTTCGGCGGGAGCCCCAGCATTTT	CAGSYSLRREPQHF
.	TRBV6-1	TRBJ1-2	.	TGTGCCAGCAGTGAATATCCTAACTATGGCTACACCTTC	CASSEYPNYGYTF
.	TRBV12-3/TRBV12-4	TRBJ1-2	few	TGTGCCAGCAGTTTTGGCTTCTATGGCTACACCTTC	CASSFGFYGYTF
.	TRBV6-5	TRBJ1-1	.	TGTGCCAGCAGCCCAGGGTATCGGACTGAAGCTTTCTTT	CASSPGYRTEAFF
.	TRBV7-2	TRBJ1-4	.	TGTGCCAGCAGCTTAGTGGCGGGGGAAAAACTGTTTTTT	CASSLVAGEKLFF
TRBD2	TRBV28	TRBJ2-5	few	TGTGCCAGCAGTCCGCCCGGGACTAGCGGGGCCCAAGAGACCCAGTACTTC	CASSPPGTSGAQETQYF
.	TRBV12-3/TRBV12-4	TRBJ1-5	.	TGTGCCAGCAGTTCCCGGACAGTGGGAACCCAGCATTTT	CASSSRTVGTQHF
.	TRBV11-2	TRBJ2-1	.	TGTGCCAGCAGCCTCCGAGGCGCGGGGGCCGTAGGTAGTGAGCAGTTCTTC	CASSLRGAGAVGSEQFF
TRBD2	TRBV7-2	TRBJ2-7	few	TGTGCCAGCAGCTTAGGAAGCGGGGGTCGATTCTCCTACGAGCAGTACTTC	CASSLGSGGRFSYEQYF
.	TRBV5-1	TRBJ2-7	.	TGCGCCAGCAGCACCAGACAGGCCAGCGAGGAGCGCGAGCAGTACTTC	CASSTRQASEEREQYF
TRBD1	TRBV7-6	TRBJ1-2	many	TGTGCCAGCAGCCCAGGGGGCTCTAACTATGGCTACACCTTC	CASSPGGSNYGYTF
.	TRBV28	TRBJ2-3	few	TGTGCCAGCAGCACACTAGTAATCCAGGGGTTGCGCACAGATACGCAGTATTTT	CASSTLVIQGLRTDTQYF
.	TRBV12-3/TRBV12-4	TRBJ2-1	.	TGTGCCAGCAGCACCCAAGGGGGGGTCTCCTACAATGAGCAGTTCTTC	CASSTQGGVSYNEQFF
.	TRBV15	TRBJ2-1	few	TGTGCCACCAGCAGAGCTTTCCTACTAACCTACAATGAGCAGTTCTTC	CATSRAFLLTYNEQFF
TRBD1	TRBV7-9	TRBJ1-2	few	TGTGCCAGCAGCTCATCACAGGGGGGCTACACCTTC	CASSSSQGGYTF
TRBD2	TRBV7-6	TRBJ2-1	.	TGTGCCAGCAAAGCGGGGGGGAGCTCCTACAATGAGCAGTTCTTC	CASKAGGSSYNEQFF
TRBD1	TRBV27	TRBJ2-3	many	TGTGCCAGCAGTTTACGCCAGGGGGCAGATACGCAGTATTTT	CASSLRQGADTQYF
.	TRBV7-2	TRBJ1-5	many	TGTGCCAGCAGCCCTCAGAGCGATCAGCCCCAGCATTTT	CASSPQSDQPQHF
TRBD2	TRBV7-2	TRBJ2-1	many	TGTGCCAGCAGGCCAGGGCGGGGGGGCAGGAATGAGCAGTTCTTC	CASRPGRGGRNEQFF
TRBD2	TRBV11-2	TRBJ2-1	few	TGTGCCAGCAGCAAACTAGCGGGGGCCTCCTACAATGAGCAGTTCTTC	CASSKLAGASYNEQFF
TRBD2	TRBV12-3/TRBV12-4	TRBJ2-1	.	TGTGCCAGCAGTTTAGGTGCTAGCGGGGGGGGTTACAATGAGCAGTTCTTC	CASSLGASGGGYNEQFF
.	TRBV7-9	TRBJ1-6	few	TGTGCCAGCAGCTTAGAGGCTGGGAATTCACCCCTCCACTTT	CASSLEAGNSPLHF
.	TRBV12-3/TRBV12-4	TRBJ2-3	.	TGTGCCAGCAGTTATAACGGGGGAACAGATACGCAGTATTTT	CASSYNGGTDTQYF
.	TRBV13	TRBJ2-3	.	TGTGCCAGCAGCTTAGGGGCTATCGCGGGGAGCCGCACAGATACGCAGTATTTT	CASSLGAIAGSRTDTQYF
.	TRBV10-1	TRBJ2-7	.	TGCGCCAGCAGTGAGGGAGGGAACGCCGCCTACGAGCAGTACTTC	CASSEGGNAAYEQYF
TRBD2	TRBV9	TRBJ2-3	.	TGTGCCAGCAGGGTTGGACTAGCGGAAGATACGCAGTATTTT	CASRVGLAEDTQYF
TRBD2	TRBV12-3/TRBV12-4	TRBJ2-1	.	TGTGCCAGCAGTCGGGGGGGCCCTCACAATGAGCAGTTCTTC	CASSRGGPHNEQFF
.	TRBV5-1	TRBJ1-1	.	TGCGCCAGCAGCTTGGGGGGGGGTTCGGGAGAAGCTTTCTTT	CASSLGGGSGEAFF
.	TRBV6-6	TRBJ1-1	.	TGTGCCAGCAGTTACTCATTGGGCGGCACTGAAGCTTTCTTT	CASSYSLGGTEAFF
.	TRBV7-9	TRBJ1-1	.	TGTGCCAGCAGCCTACGTCCGGGTCGCGGTGAACAGCTGAACACTGAAGCTTTCTTT	CASSLRPGRGEQLNTEAFF
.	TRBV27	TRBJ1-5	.	TGTGCCAGCAGTTTTCGGCAGAGCAATCAGCCCCAGCATTTT	CASSFRQSNQPQHF
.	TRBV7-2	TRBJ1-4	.	TGTGCCAGCAGCTTAGCGGGGGGAGGGGAAAAACTGTTTTTT	CASSLAGGGEKLFF
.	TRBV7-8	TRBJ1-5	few	TGTGCCAGCAGCTTACATCTGGAGCCCCAGCATTTT	CASSLHLEPQHF
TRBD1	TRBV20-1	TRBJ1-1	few	TGCAGTGCTAGGAGGACAGGGGGCTTGTGGGGGACTGAAGCTTTCTTT	CSARRTGGLWGTEAFF
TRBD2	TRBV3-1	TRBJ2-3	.	TGTGCCAGCGGCCTAGATTCTAGCGGGGATACAGATACGCAGTATTTT	CASGLDSSGDTDTQYF
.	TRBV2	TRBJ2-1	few	TGTGCCAGCTGCTCCCCGGGCGGGGAGCAGTTCTTC	CASCSPGGEQFF
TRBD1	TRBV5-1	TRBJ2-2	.	TGCGCCAGCAGTCCGACAGGGATAAGCACCGGGGAGCTGTTTTTT	CASSPTGISTGELFF
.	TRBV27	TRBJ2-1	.	TGTGCCAGCAGTCCGGACCTGAGCTCCTACAATGAGCAGTTCTTC	CASSPDLSSYNEQFF
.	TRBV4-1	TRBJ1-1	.	TGCGCCAGCAGCCAAGACGGCGCGGTTCGCACTGAAGCTTTCTTT	CASSQDGAVRTEAFF
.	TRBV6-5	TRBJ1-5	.	TGTGCCAGCAGTTCTCCTCAATCGGCCCAGCATTTT	CASSSPQSAQHF
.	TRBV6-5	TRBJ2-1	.	TGTGCCAGCCATTGGGGCCCAAGCTCCTACAATGAGCAGTTCTTC	CASHWGPSSYNEQFF
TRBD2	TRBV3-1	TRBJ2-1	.	TGTGCCAGCAGCCAAGTCGGGGGGAGTCCCTACAATGAGCAGTTCTTC	CASSQVGGSPYNEQFF
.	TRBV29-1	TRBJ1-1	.	TGCAGCGTTGAATTGTGGGCGAAGAACACTGAAGCTTTCTTT	CSVELWAKNTEAFF
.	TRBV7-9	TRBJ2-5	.	TGTGCCAGCAGCTTGGGAATAGGATTAGGCGAGACCCAGTACTTC	CASSLGIGLGETQYF
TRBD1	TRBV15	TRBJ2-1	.	TGTGCCACCAGCAGAGGGACAGGGAGTTGCGATGAGCAGTTCTTC	CATSRGTGSCDEQFF
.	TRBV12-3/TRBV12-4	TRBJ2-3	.	TGTGCCAGCAGTTCCTACACAAATACGCAGTATTTT	CASSSYTNTQYF
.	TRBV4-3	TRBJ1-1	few	TGCGCCAGCAGTAAATGGGGCTTGGGTGAAGCTTTCTTT	CASSKWGLGEAFF
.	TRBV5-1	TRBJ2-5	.	TGCGCCAGCAGCTTGTGGGCAGGGTCGTTGGGTGACAATGAGCAGTACTTC	CASSLWAGSLGDNEQYF
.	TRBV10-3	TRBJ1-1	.	TGTGCCATCAGTCACGTAGAAGTGGGCACTGAAGCTTTCTTT	CAISHVEVGTEAFF
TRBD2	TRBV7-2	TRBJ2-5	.	TGTGCCAGCAGCCCACCCGGACTAGTGGGGGGGGAAGAGACCCAGTACTTC	CASSPPGLVGGEETQYF
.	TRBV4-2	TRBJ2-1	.	TGTGCCAGCAGCCAAGGGGGGGGACACTCCTACAATGAGCAGTTCTTC	CASSQGGGHSYNEQFF
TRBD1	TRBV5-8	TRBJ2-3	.	TGTGCCAGCAGCGAGGGACAGGCGAGCACAGATACGCAGTATTTT	CASSEGQASTDTQYF
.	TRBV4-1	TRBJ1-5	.	TGCGCCAGCAGCCAAGTTGCCGATAGCAATCAGCCCCAGCATTTT	CASSQVADSNQPQHF
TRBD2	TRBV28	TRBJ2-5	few	TGTGCCAGCAGTTTCCCGGCCAGCGGGGGTGCAAGGGAGACCCAGTACTTC	CASSFPASGGARETQYF
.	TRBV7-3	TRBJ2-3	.	TGTGCCAGCAGCCAACATAGCACAGATACGCAGTATTTT	CASSQHSTDTQYF
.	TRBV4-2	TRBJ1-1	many	TGTGCCAGCAGCCAAGATAGAAACACTGAAGCTTTCTTT	CASSQDRNTEAFF
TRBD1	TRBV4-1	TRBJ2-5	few	TGTGCCAGCAGCCAAGACAGGGGGCGAGAGACCCAGTACTTC	CASSQDRGRETQYF
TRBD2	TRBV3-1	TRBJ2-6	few	TGTGCCAGCAGCCAGGGACTACTCTCTGGGGCCAACGTCCTGACTTTC	CASSQGLLSGANVLTF
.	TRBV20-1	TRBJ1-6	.	TGCAGTGCTAGTGAGGGGGGCGCCTATAATTCACCCCTCCACTTT	CSASEGGAYNSPLHF
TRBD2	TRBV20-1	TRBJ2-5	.	TGCAGTGCTAGAGTCATCGGTGGGACTAGCGGAGGAGAGACCCAGTACTTC	CSARVIGGTSGGETQYF